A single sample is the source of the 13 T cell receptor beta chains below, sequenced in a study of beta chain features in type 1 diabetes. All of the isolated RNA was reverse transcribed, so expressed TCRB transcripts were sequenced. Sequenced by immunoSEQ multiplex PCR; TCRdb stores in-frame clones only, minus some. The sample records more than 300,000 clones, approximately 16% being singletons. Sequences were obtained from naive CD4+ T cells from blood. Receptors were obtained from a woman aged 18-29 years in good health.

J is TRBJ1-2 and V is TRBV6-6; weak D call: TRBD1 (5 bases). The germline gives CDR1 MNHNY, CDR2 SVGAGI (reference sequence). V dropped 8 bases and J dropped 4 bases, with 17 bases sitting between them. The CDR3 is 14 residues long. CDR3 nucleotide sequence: TGTGCCAGCTATCGCGGGGCCACAGCCTATGGCTACACCTTC. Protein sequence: CASYRGATAYGYTF.

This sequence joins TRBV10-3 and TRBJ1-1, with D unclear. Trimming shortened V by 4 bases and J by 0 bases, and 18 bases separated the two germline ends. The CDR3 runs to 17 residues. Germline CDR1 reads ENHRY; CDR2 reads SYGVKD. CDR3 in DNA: TGTGCCATCAGTGCCCGGGAGGAAACATCCATGAACACTGAAGCTTTCTTT. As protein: CAISAREETSMNTEAFF.

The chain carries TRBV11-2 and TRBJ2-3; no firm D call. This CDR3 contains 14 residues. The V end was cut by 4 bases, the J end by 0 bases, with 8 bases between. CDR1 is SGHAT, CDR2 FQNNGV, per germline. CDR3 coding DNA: TGTGCCAGCAGCTATTCTTATAGCACAGATACGCAGTATTTT. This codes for CASSYSYSTDTQYF.

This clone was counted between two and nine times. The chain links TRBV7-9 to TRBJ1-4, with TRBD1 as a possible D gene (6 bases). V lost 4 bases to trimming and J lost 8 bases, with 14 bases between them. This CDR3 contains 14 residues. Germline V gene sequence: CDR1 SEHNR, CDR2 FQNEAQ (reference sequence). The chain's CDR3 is CASSSNRVGEKLFF. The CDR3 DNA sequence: TGTGCCAGCAGCTCCAACAGGGTGGGGGAAAAACTGTTTTTT.

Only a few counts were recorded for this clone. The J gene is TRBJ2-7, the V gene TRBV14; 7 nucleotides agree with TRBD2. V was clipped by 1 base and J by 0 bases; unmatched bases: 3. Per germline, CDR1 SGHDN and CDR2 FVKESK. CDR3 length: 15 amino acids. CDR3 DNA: TGTGCCAGCAGCCAAGCGGGGGGAAGCTCCTACGAGCAGTACTTC. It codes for CASSQAGGSSYEQYF.

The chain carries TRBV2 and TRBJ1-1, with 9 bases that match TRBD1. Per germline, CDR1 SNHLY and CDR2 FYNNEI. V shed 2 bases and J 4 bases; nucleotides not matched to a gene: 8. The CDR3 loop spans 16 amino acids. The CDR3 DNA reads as TGTGCCAGCAGTGAACGATTGACAGGGGGATTCACTGAAGCTTTCTTT. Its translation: CASSERLTGGFTEAFF.

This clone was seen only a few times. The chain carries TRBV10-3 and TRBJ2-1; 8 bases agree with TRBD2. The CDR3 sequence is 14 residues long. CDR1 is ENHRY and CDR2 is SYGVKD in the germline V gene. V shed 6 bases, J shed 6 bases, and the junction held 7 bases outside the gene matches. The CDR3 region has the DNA TGTGCCATCAGCGGGGGGGGGATAGGCAATGAGCAGTTCTTC. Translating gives CAISGGGIGNEQFF.

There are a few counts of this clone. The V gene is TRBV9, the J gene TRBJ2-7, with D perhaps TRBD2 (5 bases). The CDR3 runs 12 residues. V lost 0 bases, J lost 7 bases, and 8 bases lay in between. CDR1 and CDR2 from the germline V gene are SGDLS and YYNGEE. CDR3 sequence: CASSVVGEEQYF. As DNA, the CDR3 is TGTGCCAGCAGCGTAGTCGGGGAAGAGCAGTACTTC.

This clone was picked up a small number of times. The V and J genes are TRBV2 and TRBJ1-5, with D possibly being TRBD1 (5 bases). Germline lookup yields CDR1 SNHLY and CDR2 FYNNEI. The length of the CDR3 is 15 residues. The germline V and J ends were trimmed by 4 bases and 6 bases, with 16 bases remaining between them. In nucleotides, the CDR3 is TGTGCCAGCAGTGGATTGGACACCAAAGGTCAGCCCCAGCATTTT. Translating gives CASSGLDTKGQPQHF.

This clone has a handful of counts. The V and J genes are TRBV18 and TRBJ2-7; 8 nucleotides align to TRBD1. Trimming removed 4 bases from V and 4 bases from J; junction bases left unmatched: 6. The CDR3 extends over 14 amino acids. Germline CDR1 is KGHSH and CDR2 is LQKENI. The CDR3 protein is CASSLQGVGYEQYF. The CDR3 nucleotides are TGTGCCAGCTCACTACAGGGGGTAGGGTACGAGCAGTACTTC.

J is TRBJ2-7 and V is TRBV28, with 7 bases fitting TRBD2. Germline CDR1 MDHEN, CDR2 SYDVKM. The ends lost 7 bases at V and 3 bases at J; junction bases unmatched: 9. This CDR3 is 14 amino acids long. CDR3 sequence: CASNRSGTRYEQYF. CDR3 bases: TGTGCCAGCAACAGAAGCGGGACCCGCTACGAGCAGTACTTC.

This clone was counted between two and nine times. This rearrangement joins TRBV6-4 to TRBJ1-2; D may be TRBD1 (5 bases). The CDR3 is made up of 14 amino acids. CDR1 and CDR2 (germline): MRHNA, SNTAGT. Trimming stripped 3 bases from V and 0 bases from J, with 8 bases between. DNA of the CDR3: TGTGCCAGCAGTGAGACAGCAACTAACTATGGCTACACCTTC. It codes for CASSETATNYGYTF.

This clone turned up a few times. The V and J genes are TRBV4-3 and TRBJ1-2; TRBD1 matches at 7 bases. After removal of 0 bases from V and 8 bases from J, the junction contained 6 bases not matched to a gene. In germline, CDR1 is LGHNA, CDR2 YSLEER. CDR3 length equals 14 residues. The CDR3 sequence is CASSQEAGGWGYTF. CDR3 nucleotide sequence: TGCGCCAGCAGCCAAGAGGCAGGGGGTTGGGGCTACACCTTC.